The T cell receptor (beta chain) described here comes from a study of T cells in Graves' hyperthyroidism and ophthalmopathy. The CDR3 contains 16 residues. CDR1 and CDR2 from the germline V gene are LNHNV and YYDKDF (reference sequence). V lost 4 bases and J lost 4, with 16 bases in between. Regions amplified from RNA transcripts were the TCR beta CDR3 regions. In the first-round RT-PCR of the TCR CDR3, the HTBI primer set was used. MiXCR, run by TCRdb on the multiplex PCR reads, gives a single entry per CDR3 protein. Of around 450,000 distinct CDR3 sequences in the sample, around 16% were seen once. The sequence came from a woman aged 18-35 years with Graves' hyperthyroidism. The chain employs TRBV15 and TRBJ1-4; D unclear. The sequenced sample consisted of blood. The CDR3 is CATSTQKVGDNEKLFF. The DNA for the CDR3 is TGTGCCACCAGCACCCAGAAAGTAGGAGATAATGAAAAACTGTTTTTT.